The 10 T cell receptor beta chains below come from one sample, sequenced in a study of T-cell memory formation after mild COVID-19. TCRdb re-called the 5' RACE reads through MiXCR, storing one row per CDR3 protein. Of over 120,000 distinct CDR3 sequences detected, 19% appear once; the ten largest clones hold 2% to 2.5%. Material: PBMCs or a T cell subset sorted from them (not recorded which). Every receptor here comes from an adult woman who had mild COVID-19 (a few samples of this study predate the infection). Cell type and time point are not known.

The chain is built from TRBV19 and TRBJ2-1; TRBD1 agrees at 7 bases. The junction had 4 bases not matched to a gene; V was cut back by 5 bases and J by 6 bases. Germline assignment: CDR1 LNHDA and CDR2 SQIVND (reference sequence). The CDR3 runs 13 residues. The CDR3 DNA is TGTGCCAGTAGTTTTAACAGGGGCAATGAGCAGTTCTTC. It specifies CASSFNRGNEQFF.

This clonotype came up a few times. V gene TRBV25-1 combines with J gene TRBJ2-7, with D tentatively TRBD2 (5 bases). Germline values: CDR1 MGHDK, CDR2 SYGVNS. This CDR3 region has 11 residues. Between the trimmed V and J ends, which lost 3 bases and 9 bases, there was a span of 9 bases. The CDR3 DNA is TGTGCCAGCAGTGATCCCCGGGGGCAGTACTTC. The encoded protein is CASSDPRGQYF.

This clonotype was observed many times. The chain has TRBV25-1 and TRBJ2-1, with 7 bases that match TRBD1. The CDR3 has 13 amino acids. The J segment lost 6 bases and the V segment lost 2 bases, leaving 1 base of the junction unmatched. CDR1 and CDR2 from the germline V gene are MGHDK and SYGVNS. The CDR3 spells CASSENRGNEQFF. The CDR3 region has the DNA TGTGCCAGCAGTGAAAACAGGGGCAATGAGCAGTTCTTC.

This clonotype was observed a handful of times. V is TRBV5-1 and J is TRBJ2-7, with D perhaps given as TRBD1 or TRBD2 (5 bases each). The CDR3 spans 16 residues. The germline V gene has CDR1 SGHRS and CDR2 YFSETQ. V dropped 4 bases and J dropped 0 bases, with 17 bases sitting between them. The CDR3 region is CASSPNRLLGSYEQYF. Written as DNA, the CDR3 is TGCGCCAGCAGCCCGAACAGGCTACTAGGCTCCTACGAGCAGTACTTC.

This clonotype occurred a few times. The J gene is TRBJ2-1, the V gene TRBV3-1; D remains unclear. Trimming left V 1 base short and J 1 base short, with 5 bases between. The CDR3 is made up of 14 amino acids. In germline, CDR1 is LGHDT, CDR2 YNNKEL (reference sequence). This chain's CDR3 is CASSQVISYNEQFF. CDR3 DNA sequence: TGTGCCAGCAGCCAAGTAATTTCCTACAATGAGCAGTTCTTC.

V usage is TRBV5-1 and J usage is TRBJ2-1; 12 positions agree with TRBD2. Germline V gene lookup returns CDR1 SGHRS and CDR2 YFSETQ. This CDR3 contains 17 residues. J was trimmed by 6 bases and V by 2 bases; bases with no gene match: 9. CDR3 sequence reads: CASSLQKTSGSGNEQFF. The CDR3 DNA is TGCGCCAGCAGCTTACAAAAGACTAGCGGGAGTGGCAATGAGCAGTTCTTC.

This clonotype was found a few times. The genes are TRBV3-1 and TRBJ2-5; TRBD1 aligns across 7 bases. CDR1 is LGHDT, CDR2 YNNKEL, per germline (reference sequence). This CDR3 region has 12 residues. The junction had 3 bases not matched to a gene; V was cut back by 3 bases and J by 8 bases. CDR3 in amino acids: CASSHEGATQYF. In nucleotides, the CDR3 is TGTGCCAGCAGCCATGAGGGGGCCACCCAGTACTTC.

V and J are TRBV7-3 and TRBJ2-1; 7 nucleotides line up with TRBD2. Looked up from germline, CDR1 is SGHTA and CDR2 is FQGTGA. This CDR3 is built from 15 residues. V was pared by 5 bases and J by 4 bases, with 8 bases of the junction left unmatched. CDR3 loop: CASSPVGGNYNEQFF. CDR3 DNA: TGTGCCAGCAGCCCTGTCGGGGGGAATTACAATGAGCAGTTCTTC.

V is TRBV23-1 and J is TRBJ2-1, with TRBD1 matching over 10 bases. TRBV23-1 falls under the ORF class, with uncertain function. The CDR3 is made up of 18 amino acids. V was pared by 4 bases and J by 5 bases, with 14 bases of the junction left unmatched. The CDR3 bases are TGCGCCAGCAGTCCCCCAGACAGGGGGCTAGCGGAGCACAATGAGCAGTTCTTC. This translates into CASSPPDRGLAEHNEQFF.

This clonotype has only a few counts. The chain combines TRBV20-1 with TRBJ2-7, with 7 positions matching TRBD1. The trim removed 2 bases at V and 4 bases at J, leaving 8 bases unmatched. In germline, CDR1 is DFQATT, CDR2 SNEGSKA (reference sequence). The CDR3 length is 14 residues. The CDR3 spells CSARKPGGSYEQYF. CDR3 DNA: TGCAGTGCTAGAAAGCCAGGGGGTTCGTACGAGCAGTACTTC.